The 12 T cell receptor beta chains below were found in one sample sequenced in a study of Ad26.COV2.S vaccination and SARS-CoV-2 variants. Treatment described: some 20 received Ad26.COV2.S at low or high dose, single or two shots; about 5 received placebo; per-sample allocation not given. On day 63 after the first injection, vaccine and placebo recipients gave samples. Clones were read by immunoSEQ multiplex PCR, and TCRdb kept only the in-frame ones, dropping some. The table lists 300,000 to 400,000 clones, roughly 90% of them singletons. The sequences come from peripheral blood, collected in a trial of Ad26.COV2.S vaccine versus placebo. The receptors stem from a person between 18 and 65 years old who received the Ad26.COV2.S COVID-19 vaccine or a placebo.

The chain joins TRBV11-1 to TRBJ2-7; D is unresolved. V lost 3 bases, J lost 8 bases, and 11 bases lay in between. Germline V gene data show CDR1 as SGHAT and CDR2 as FQDESV (reference sequence). The CDR3 consists of 12 residues. The chain's CDR3 is CASSFKNGKQYV. CDR3 DNA: TGTGCCAGCAGCTTTAAAAATGGCAAGCAGTACGTC.

This clone was recorded once. The chain carries TRBV14 and TRBJ2-1; D is undetermined. V was pared by 5 bases and J by 3 bases, with 2 bases between. The CDR3 has 11 residues. The germline V gene encodes CDR1 SGHDN and CDR2 FVKESK. For the CDR3, the DNA is TGTGCCAGCAGCAGCTACAATGAGCAGTTCTTC. It codes for CASSSYNEQFF.

This sequence joins TRBV29-1 and TRBJ2-4; D remains ambiguous. CDR1 and CDR2 from the germline V gene are SQVTM and ANQGSEA. The CDR3 spans 13 residues. V was cut by 8 bases and J by 6 bases, with 17 bases left in between. The CDR3 bases are TGCAGCTACTTGGGGTTAGCTGGAAACATTCAGTACTTC. It specifies CSYLGLAGNIQYF.

This clone was seen only once. J is TRBJ1-2 and V is TRBV2; possibly TRBD1 for D (6 bases). The CDR3 length is 15 residues. V was shortened by 4 bases and J by 8 bases, with 20 bases between the two germline ends. Germline values: CDR1 SNHLY, CDR2 FYNNEI. The CDR3: CASSVLSSGAEGYTF. The CDR3, as DNA: TGTGCCAGCAGTGTACTCTCATCGGGGGCGGAGGGCTACACCTTC. Full variable domain (missing parts from reference TRBV2 and TRBJ1-2): EPEVTQTPSHQVTQMGQEVILRCVPISNHLYFYWYRQILGQKVEFLVSFYNNEISEKSEIFDDQFSVERPDGSNFTLKIRSTKLEDSAMYFCASSVLSSGAEGYTFGSGTRLTVV.

This clone appeared a few times. V and J are TRBV13 and TRBJ1-3; D unclear. The CDR3 length is 16 residues. Trimming removed 1 base from V and 0 bases from J, with 10 bases in between. Germline V gives CDR1 PRHDT, CDR2 FYEKMQ (reference sequence). The CDR3 here is CASSLVGYSSGNTIYF. Written as DNA, the CDR3 is TGTGCCAGCAGCTTAGTAGGGTACAGCTCTGGAAACACCATATATTTT.

The chain has TRBV2 and TRBJ1-4; 7 bases map to TRBD1. Germline-derived CDR1 and CDR2 are SNHLY and FYNNEI. This CDR3 is built from 14 residues. Trimming at V came to 6 bases and at J to 8 bases, leaving 9 bases not matched to a gene. The CDR3, as DNA: TGTGCCAGCAGCCGACAGGGAGCGGACGAAAAACTGTTTTTT. As protein: CASSRQGADEKLFF.

This chain links TRBV9 with TRBJ2-1, with D possibly being TRBD1 (5 bases). Trimming stripped 7 bases from V and 0 bases from J, with 17 bases between. Germline V gene sequence: CDR1 SGDLS, CDR2 YYNGEE. The CDR3 sequence is 16 residues long. The CDR3 region is CASGAGSSGSYNEQFF. DNA for the CDR3: TGTGCCAGCGGTGCAGGGTCTAGTGGCTCCTACAATGAGCAGTTCTTC.

The chain is built from TRBV7-2 and TRBJ1-6, with a tentative D call TRBD1 (5 bases). Trimming stripped 3 bases from V and 12 bases from J, with 15 bases between. Germline assignment: CDR1 SGHTA and CDR2 FQGNSA. CDR3 length: 14 amino acids. The CDR3 DNA is TGTGCCAGCAGCTTGGCCCCAGGGTCGGGACCCCTCCACTTT. This translates into CASSLAPGSGPLHF.

This chain links TRBV5-5 with TRBJ1-5; TRBD1 aligns across 9 bases. There are 17 residues in the CDR3. Germline CDR1 reads SGHKS; CDR2 reads YYEKEE (reference sequence). V lost 2 bases, J lost 1 base, and 7 bases stayed unmatched. CDR3 amino acids: CASSLYPQGASNQPQHF. The CDR3 DNA reads as TGTGCCAGCAGCTTATACCCACAGGGGGCAAGCAATCAGCCCCAGCATTTT.

V usage is TRBV15 and J usage is TRBJ2-1; possibly TRBD2 for D (5 bases). The CDR3 has 15 residues. Germline values: CDR1 LNHNV, CDR2 YYDKDF (reference sequence). The V gene lost 6 bases and the J gene lost 1 base, with 13 bases spanning the gap. Here the CDR3 reads CATRLKSGSYNEQFF. The CDR3 nucleotides read TGTGCCACCAGACTCAAGAGCGGTTCCTACAATGAGCAGTTCTTC.

This clone was picked up a small number of times. The chain links TRBV4-3 to TRBJ1-4, with D tentatively TRBD1 (5 bases). The germline V and J ends were trimmed by 0 bases and 4 bases, with 21 bases remaining between them. The CDR3 has 19 residues. CDR1 LGHNA and CDR2 YSLEER come from the germline V gene. The CDR3 reads CASSQEHPGPPYFNEKLFF. The DNA of the CDR3 is TGCGCCAGCAGCCAAGAACATCCGGGACCCCCCTATTTTAATGAAAAACTGTTTTTT.

The chain is built from TRBV2 and TRBJ2-3; D remains unclear. From germline, CDR1 is SNHLY and CDR2 FYNNEI. The germline V and J ends were trimmed by 4 bases and 0 bases, with 8 bases remaining between them. The CDR3 totals 14 residues. In DNA form, the CDR3 reads TGTGCCAGCAGTGTAGGCACTAGCACAGATACGCAGTATTTT. This codes for CASSVGTSTDTQYF.